This TCR beta chain was sequenced for a study of blood T cell repertoires in COVID-19. Overall study: Samples came from the United States, Italy and Spain, spanning acute and convalescent COVID-19.

Trimming left V 4 bases short and J 1 base short, with 7 bases between. Germline V gene sequence: CDR1 SNHLY, CDR2 FYNNEI. This CDR3 has 13 amino acids. Using immunoSEQ multiplex PCR, the repertoire was profiled, and TCRdb retains in-frame clones only, with some absent. The sample holds roughly 210,000 clones, approximately 80% seen once. The sequenced sample consisted of peripheral blood. The receptor was isolated from a woman at least 80 years old with COVID-19, enrolled during active disease. This chain joins TRBV2 and TRBJ1-1, with D hard to call. The CDR3 nucleotides read TGTGCCAGCAGTGTCAGTGAGAACACTGAAGCTTTCTTT. Translating it yields CASSVSENTEAFF. Filled out from reference TRBV2 and TRBJ1-1, the complete variable domain reads EPEVTQTPSHQVTQMGQEVILRCVPISNHLYFYWYRQILGQKVEFLVSFYNNEISEKSEIFDDQFSVERPDGSNFTLKIRSTKLEDSAMYFCASSVSENTEAFFGQGTRLTVV.